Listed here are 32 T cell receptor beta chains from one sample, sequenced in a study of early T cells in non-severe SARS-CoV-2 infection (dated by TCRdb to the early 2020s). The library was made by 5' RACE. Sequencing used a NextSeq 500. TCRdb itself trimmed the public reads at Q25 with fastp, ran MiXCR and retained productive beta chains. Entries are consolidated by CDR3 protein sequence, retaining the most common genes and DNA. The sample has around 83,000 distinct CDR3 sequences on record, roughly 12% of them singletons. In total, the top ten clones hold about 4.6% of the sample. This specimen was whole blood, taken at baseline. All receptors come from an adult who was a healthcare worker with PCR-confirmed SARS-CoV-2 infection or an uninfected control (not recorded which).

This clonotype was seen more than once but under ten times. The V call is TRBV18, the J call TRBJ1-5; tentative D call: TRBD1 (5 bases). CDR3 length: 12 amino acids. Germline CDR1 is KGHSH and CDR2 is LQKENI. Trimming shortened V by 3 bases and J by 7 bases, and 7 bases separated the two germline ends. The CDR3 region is CASSPTGQPQHF. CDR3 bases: TGTGCCAGCTCACCTACAGGCCAGCCCCAGCATTTT.

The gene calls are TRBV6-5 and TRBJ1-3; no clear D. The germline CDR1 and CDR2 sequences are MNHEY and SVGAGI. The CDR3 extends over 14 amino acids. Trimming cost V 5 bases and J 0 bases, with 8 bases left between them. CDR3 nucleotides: TGTGCCAGCAGTCCCTCTCACTCTGGAAACACCATATATTTT. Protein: CASSPSHSGNTIYF.

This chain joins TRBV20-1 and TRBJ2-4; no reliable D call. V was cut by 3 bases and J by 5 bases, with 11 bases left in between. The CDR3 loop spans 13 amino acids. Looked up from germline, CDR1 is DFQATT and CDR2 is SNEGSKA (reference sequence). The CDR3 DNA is TGCAGTGCTAGTTCCGTGTTAGAAAACATTCAGTACTTC. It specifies CSASSVLENIQYF.

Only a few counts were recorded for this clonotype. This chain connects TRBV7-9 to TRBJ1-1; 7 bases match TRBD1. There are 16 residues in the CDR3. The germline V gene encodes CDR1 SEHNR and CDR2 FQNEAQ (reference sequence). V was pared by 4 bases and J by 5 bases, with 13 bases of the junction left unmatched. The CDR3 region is CASSYPLRTGGTEAFF. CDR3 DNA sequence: TGTGCCAGCAGCTATCCACTCCGGACAGGTGGGACTGAAGCTTTCTTT.

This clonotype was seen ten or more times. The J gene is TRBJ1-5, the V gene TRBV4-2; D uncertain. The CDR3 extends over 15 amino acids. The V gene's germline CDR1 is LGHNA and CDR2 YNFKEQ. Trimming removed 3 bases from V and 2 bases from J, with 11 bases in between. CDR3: CASSHSPPGNQPQHF. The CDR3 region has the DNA TGTGCCAGCAGCCATTCACCCCCAGGCAATCAGCCCCAGCATTTT.

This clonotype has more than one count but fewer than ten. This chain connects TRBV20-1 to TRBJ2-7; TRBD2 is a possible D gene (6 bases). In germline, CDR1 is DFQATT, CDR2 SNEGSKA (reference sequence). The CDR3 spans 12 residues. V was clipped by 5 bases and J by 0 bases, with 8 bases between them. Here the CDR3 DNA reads TGCAGTGCTGGGGGGTTCTCCTACGAGCAGTACTTC. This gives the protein CSAGGFSYEQYF.

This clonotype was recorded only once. CDR3 coding DNA: TGTGCCAGCAGCCGGGGGAGAGGGGATACGCAGTATTTT. Translated: CASSRGRGDTQYF. V and J are TRBV5-4 and TRBJ2-3, with a tentative D call TRBD2 (6 bases). Germline V CDR1 and CDR2: SGHNT, YYREEE (reference sequence). The CDR3 spans 13 residues. Trimming pared 4 bases from V and 6 bases from J, leaving 12 bases between.

The CDR3 DNA is TGTGCCAGTAGTATAGGAGCCGCCGGGGAGCTGTTTTTT. It specifies CASSIGAAGELFF. V and J are TRBV19 and TRBJ2-2, with no clear D. V was cut by 1 base and J by 6 bases, with 6 bases left in between. The CDR3 extends over 13 amino acids. CDR1 LNHDA and CDR2 SQIVND come from the germline V gene (reference sequence).

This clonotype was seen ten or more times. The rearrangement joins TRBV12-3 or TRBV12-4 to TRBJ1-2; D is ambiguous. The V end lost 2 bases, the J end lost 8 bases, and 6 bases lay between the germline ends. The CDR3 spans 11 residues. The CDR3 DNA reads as TGTGCCAGCAGTTTACGGGAAGGCTACACCTTC. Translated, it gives CASSLREGYTF.

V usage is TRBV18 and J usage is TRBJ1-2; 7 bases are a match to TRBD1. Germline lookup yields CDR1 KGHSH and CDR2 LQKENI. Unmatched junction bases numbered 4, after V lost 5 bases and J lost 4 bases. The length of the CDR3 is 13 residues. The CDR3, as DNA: TGTGCCAGCTCAAGTGGGACAGCCTATGGCTACACCTTC. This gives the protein CASSSGTAYGYTF.

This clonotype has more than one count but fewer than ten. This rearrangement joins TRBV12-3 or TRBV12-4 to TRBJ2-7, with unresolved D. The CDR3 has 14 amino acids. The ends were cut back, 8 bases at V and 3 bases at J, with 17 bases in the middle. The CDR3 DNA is TGTGCCAGCGCGCTCATGGGGAACTACTACGAGCAGTACTTC. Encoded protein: CASALMGNYYEQYF.

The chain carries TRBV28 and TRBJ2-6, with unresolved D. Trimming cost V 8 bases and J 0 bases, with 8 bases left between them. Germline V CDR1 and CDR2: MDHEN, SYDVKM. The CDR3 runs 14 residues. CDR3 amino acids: CASVFSSGANVLTF. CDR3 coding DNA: TGTGCCAGCGTTTTCAGCTCTGGGGCCAACGTCCTGACTTTC.

CDR3 sequence: CATSDTNPGIQETQYF. For the CDR3, the DNA is TGTGCCACCAGTGACACAAACCCAGGGATCCAAGAGACCCAGTACTTC. The chain joins TRBV24-1 to TRBJ2-5, with TRBD1 as a possible D gene (5 bases). The CDR3 consists of 16 residues. V was clipped by 4 bases and J by 1 base, with 15 bases between them. Germline V lookup: CDR1 KGHDR, CDR2 SFDVKD.

The CDR3 nucleotides read TGTGCCAGCAGCCGGGGGGGCCCTGGCCGACTCACAGATACGCAGTATTTT. Protein product: CASSRGGPGRLTDTQYF. The chain joins TRBV11-2 to TRBJ2-3; TRBD2 matches at 8 bases. Per germline, CDR1 SGHAT and CDR2 FQNNGV. The V and J ends lost 5 bases and 2 bases, in that order; junction bases with no gene match: 12. The CDR3 is 17 residues long.

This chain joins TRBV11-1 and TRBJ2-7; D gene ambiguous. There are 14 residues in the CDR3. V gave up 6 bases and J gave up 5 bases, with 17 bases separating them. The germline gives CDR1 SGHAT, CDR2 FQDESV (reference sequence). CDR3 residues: CASSSRSSAHEQYF. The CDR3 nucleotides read TGTGCCAGCAGTTCCCGCTCGAGCGCCCACGAGCAGTACTTC.

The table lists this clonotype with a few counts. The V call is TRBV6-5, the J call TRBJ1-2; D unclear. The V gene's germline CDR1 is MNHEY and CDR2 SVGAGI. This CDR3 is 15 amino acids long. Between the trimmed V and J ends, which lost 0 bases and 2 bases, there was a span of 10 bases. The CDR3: CASSYSRGINYGYTF. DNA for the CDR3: TGTGCCAGCAGTTACTCCCGAGGGATCAACTATGGCTACACCTTC.

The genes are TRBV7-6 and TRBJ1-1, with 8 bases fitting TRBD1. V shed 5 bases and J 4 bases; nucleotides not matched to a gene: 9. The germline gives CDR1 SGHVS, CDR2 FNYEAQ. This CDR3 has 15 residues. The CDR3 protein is CASSTAPGGVTEAFF. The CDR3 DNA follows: TGTGCCAGCAGCACCGCCCCAGGGGGCGTCACTGAAGCTTTCTTT.

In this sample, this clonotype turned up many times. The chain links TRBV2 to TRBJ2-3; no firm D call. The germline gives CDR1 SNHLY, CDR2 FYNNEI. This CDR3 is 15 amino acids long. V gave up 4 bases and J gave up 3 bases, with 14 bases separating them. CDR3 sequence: CASSGQSLGTDTQYF. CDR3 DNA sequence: TGTGCCAGCAGTGGGCAGTCGTTGGGGACAGATACGCAGTATTTT.

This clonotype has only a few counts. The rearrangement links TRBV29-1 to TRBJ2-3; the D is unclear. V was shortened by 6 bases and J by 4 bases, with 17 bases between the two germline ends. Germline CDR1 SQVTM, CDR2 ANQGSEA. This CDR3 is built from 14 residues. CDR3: CSVERQGPSDTQYF. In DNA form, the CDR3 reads TGCAGCGTCGAACGGCAAGGTCCCTCAGATACGCAGTATTTT.

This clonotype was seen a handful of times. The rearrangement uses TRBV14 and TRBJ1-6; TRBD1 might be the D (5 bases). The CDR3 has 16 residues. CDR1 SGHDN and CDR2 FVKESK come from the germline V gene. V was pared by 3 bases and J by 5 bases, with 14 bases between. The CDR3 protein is CASSQAAGVHNSPLHF. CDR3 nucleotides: TGTGCCAGCAGCCAGGCGGCGGGGGTCCATAATTCACCCCTCCACTTT. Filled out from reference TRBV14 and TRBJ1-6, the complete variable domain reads EAGVTQFPSHSVIEKGQTVTLRCDPISGHDNLYWYRRVMGKEIKFLLHFVKESKQDESGMPNNRFLAERTGGTYSTLKVQPAELEDSGVYFCASSQAAGVHNSPLHFGNGTRLTVT.

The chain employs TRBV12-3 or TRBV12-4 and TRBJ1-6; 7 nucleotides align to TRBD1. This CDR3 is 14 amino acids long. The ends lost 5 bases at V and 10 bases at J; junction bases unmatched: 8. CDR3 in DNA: TGTGCCAGCAGTGCCAGACAGGGTAGCTCACCCCTCCACTTT. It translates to CASSARQGSSPLHF.

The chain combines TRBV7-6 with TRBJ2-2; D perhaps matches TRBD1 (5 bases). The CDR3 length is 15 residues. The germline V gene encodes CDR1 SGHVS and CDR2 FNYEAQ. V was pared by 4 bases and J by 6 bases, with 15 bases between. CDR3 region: CASSSPGPRAGELFF. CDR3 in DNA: TGTGCCAGCAGCTCTCCGGGTCCCAGGGCCGGGGAGCTGTTTTTT. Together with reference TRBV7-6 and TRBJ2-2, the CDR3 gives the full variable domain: GAGVSQSPRYKVTKRGQDVALRCDPISGHVSLYWYRQALGQGPEFLTYFNYEAQQDKSGLPNDRFSAERPEGSISTLTIQRTEQRDSAMYRCASSSPGPRAGELFFGEGSRLTVL.

The CDR3 loop is CSARWTGPNEKLFF. In DNA form, the CDR3 reads TGCAGTGCTAGATGGACAGGGCCTAATGAAAAACTGTTTTTT. The rearrangement joins TRBV20-1 to TRBJ1-4; 8 bases are shared with TRBD1. The CDR3 runs to 14 residues. The V gene end was trimmed by 2 bases and the J gene end by 3 bases; junction bases not matched to a gene: 2. Germline values: CDR1 DFQATT, CDR2 SNEGSKA (reference sequence).

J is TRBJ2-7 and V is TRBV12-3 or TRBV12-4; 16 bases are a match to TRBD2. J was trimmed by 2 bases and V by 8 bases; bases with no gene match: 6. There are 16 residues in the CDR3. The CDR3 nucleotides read TGTGCCAGCCAGCCGGGACTAGCGGGGGGGACCTACGAGCAGTACTTC. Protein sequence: CASQPGLAGGTYEQYF.

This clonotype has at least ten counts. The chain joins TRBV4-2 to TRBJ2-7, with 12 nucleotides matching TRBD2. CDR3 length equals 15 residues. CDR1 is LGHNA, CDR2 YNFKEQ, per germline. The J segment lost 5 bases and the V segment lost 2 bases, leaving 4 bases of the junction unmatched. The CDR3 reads CASSQLTSGSHEQYF. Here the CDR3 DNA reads TGTGCCAGCAGCCAATTGACTAGCGGGAGCCACGAGCAGTACTTC.

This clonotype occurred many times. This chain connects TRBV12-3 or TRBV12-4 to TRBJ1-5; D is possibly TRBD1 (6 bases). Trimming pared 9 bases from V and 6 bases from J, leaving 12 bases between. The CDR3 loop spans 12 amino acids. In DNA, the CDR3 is TGTGCCAGTACAGGGTTCGGTCAGCCCCAGCATTTT. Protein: CASTGFGQPQHF.

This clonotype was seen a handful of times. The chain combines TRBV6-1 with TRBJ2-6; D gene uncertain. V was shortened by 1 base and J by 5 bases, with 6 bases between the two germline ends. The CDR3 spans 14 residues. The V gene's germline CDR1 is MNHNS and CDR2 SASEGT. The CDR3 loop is CASSEGARANVLTF. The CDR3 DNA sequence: TGTGCCAGCAGTGAAGGCGCCAGGGCCAACGTCCTGACTTTC.

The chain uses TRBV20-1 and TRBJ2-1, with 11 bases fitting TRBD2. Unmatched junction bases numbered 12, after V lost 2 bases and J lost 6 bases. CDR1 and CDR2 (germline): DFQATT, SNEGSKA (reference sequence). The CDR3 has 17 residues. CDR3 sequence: CSARSPLGLAAPNEQFF. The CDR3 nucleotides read TGCAGTGCTAGATCACCCCTGGGACTAGCGGCTCCCAATGAGCAGTTCTTC.

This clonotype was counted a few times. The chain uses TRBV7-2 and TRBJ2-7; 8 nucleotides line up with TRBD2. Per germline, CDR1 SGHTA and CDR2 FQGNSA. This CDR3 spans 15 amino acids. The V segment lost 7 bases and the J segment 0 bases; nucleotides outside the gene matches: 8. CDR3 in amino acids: CASKVLAGYSYEQYF. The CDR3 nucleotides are TGTGCCAGCAAGGTTCTAGCGGGCTACTCCTACGAGCAGTACTTC. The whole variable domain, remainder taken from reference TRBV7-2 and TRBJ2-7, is GAGVSQSPSNKVTEKGKDVELRCDPISGHTALYWYRQSLGQGLEFLIYFQGNSAPDKSGLPSDRFSAERTGGSVSTLTIQRTQQEDSAVYLCASKVLAGYSYEQYFGPGTRLTVT.

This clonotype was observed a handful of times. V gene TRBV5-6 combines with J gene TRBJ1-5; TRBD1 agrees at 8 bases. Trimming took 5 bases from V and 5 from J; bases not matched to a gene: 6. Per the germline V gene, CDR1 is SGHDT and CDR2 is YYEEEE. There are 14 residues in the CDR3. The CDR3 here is CASRRQGWDQPQHF. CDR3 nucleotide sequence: TGTGCCAGCAGAAGACAGGGGTGGGATCAGCCCCAGCATTTT. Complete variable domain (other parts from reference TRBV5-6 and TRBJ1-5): DAGVTQSPTHLIKTRGQQVTLRCSPKSGHDTVSWYQQALGQGPQFIFQYYEEEERQRGNFPDRFSGHQFPNYSSELNVNALLLGDSALYLCASRRQGWDQPQHFGDGTRLSIL.

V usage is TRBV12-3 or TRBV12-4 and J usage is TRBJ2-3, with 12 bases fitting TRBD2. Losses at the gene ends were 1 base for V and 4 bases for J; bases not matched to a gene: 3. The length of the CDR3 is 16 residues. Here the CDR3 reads CASSLGLAGGADTQYF. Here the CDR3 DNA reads TGTGCCAGCAGTTTAGGGCTAGCGGGGGGGGCAGATACGCAGTATTTT.

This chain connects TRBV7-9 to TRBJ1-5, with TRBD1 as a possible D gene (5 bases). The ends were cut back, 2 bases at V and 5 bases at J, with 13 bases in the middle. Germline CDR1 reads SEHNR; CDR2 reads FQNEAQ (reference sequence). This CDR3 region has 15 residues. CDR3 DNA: TGTGCCAGCAGCTTATCCAGGGACGGTCATCAGCCCCAGCATTTT. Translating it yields CASSLSRDGHQPQHF.